This record covers a single T cell receptor (beta chain). The antigen remains undetermined. The data stem from a study of shared clonotypes between healthy human individuals. Study-wide findings and caveats: The study found lower generation probabilities in non-shared clonotypes than in those shared by all four donors.

Methods used by the authors: Junction-only immunoSEQ sequences carried no quality scores, so filtering differed. The method was immunoSEQ multiplex PCR; TCRdb's version includes in-frame clones alone and lacks a portion of them. That table gives V, J and clone size, and the DNA gave D and trimming. The sample records roughly 2.2 million clones, roughly 93% being singletons. Sequences were obtained from naive CD4+ T cells from PBMCs. Documented subset: CD45RA+ positively selected. The receptor comes from a young man in good health. Some clones in this sample may be carry-over from other donors' samples.

This CDR3 is CASSLEREEGQYF. The CDR3 region has the DNA TGTGCCAGCAGCTTAGAGAGAGAAGAGGGGCAGTATTTT. V and J are TRBV7-2 and TRBJ2-3; D is possibly TRBD2 (5 bases). The V end lost 1 base, the J end lost 11 bases, and 13 bases lay between the germline ends. Per germline, CDR1 SGHTA and CDR2 FQGNSA. The CDR3 sequence is 13 residues long.